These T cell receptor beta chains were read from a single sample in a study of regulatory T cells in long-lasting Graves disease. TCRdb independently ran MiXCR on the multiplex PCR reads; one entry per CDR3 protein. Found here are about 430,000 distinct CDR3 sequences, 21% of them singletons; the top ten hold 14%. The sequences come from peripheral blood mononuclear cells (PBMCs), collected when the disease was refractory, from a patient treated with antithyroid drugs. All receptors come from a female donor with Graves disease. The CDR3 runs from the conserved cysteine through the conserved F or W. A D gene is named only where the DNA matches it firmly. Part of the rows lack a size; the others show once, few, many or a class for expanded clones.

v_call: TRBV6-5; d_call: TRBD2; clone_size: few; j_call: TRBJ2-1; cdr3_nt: TGTGCCAGCAGTTACTGGGGCCGGACTAGCGGGAGGAACAATGAGCAGTTCTTC; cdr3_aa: CASSYWGRTSGRNNEQFF
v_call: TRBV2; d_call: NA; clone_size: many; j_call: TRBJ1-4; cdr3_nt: TGTGCCAGCACCGGGACGGCTCTCTACTCAACTAATGAAAAACTGTTTTTT; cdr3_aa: CASTGTALYSTNEKLFF
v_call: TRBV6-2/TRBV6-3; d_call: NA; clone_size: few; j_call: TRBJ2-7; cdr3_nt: TGTGCCAGTAGCCTGGGGCAGGGGAGGGACTACGAGCAGTACTTC; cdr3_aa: CASSLGQGRDYEQYF
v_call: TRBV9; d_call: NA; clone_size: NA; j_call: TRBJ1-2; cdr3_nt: TGTGCCAACCAGCAAGTGACAGAGCCCTATGGCTACACCTTC; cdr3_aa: CANQQVTEPYGYTF
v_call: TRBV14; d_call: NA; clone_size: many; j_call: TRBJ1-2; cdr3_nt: TGTGCCAGCAGCCTAATAGCTAACTATGGCTACACCTTC; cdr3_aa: CASSLIANYGYTF
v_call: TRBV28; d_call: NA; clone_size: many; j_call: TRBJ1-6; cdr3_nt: TGTGCCAGCAGTTTTAGGGGGATACACATCCCACTTTGGGATAATTCACCCCTCCACTTT; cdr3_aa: CASSFRGIHIPLWDNSPLHF
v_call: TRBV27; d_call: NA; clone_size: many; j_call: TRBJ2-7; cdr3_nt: TGTGCCAGCAGTTCCTTCCAGGGGCCCGAGCAGTACTTC; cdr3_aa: CASSSFQGPEQYF
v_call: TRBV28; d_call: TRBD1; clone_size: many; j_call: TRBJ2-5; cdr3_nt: TGTGCCAGCAAACCACAGGGGGCAGGGGAGACCCAGTACTTC; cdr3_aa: CASKPQGAGETQYF
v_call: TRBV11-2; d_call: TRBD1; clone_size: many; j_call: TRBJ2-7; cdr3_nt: TGTGCCAGCAGCTTAGTCGTCGGGACAGGGTCCTACGAGCAGTACTTC; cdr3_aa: CASSLVVGTGSYEQYF
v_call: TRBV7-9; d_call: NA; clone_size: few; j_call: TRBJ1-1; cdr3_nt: TGTGCCAGCAGCTCCCACCAAAGGAACACTGAAGCTTTCTTT; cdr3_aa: CASSSHQRNTEAFF
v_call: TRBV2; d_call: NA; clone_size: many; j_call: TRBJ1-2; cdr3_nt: TGTGCCAGCAGTTCAGACAACTATGGCTACACCTTC; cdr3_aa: CASSSDNYGYTF
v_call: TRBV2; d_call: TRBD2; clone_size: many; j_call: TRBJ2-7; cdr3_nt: TGTGCCAGCACCGAAAGGGGAGGGGTACAGGACGAGCAGTACTTC; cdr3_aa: CASTERGGVQDEQYF
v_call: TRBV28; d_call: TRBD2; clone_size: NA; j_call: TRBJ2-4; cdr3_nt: TGTGCCAGCACCTCTGGTTCTAGCGGGGGCCGGGACATTCAGTACTTC; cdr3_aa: CASTSGSSGGRDIQYF
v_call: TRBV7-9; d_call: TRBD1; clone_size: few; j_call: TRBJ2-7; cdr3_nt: TGTGCCAGCAGCTTCGAGGACAGGGGAGGCGAGCAGTACTTC; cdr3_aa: CASSFEDRGGEQYF
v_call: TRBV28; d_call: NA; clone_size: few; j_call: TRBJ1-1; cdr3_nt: TGTGCCAGCAGTCGGAGTGAAGCTTTCTTT; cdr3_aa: CASSRSEAFF
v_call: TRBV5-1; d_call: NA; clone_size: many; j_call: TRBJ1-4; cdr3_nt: TGCGCCAGCAGCAAGGGGACGGATGAAAAACTGTTTTTT; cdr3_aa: CASSKGTDEKLFF
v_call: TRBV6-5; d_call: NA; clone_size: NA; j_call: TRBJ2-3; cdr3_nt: TGTGCCAGCAGTTACGGGGGCACGGGACGCACAGATACGCAGTATTTT; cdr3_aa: CASSYGGTGRTDTQYF
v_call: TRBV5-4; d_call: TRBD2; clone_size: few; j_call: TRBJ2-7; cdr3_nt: TGTGCCAGCAGCTCGGGACTAGCGGGAGTTGACGAGCAGTACTTC; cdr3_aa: CASSSGLAGVDEQYF
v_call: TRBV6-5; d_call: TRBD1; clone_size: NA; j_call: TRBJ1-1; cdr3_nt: TGTGCCAGCAGTTACGTCCCCGGGACAGGGCATGGGAACACTGAAGCTTTCTTT; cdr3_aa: CASSYVPGTGHGNTEAFF
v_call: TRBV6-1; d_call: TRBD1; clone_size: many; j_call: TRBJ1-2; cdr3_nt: TGTGCCAGCAGCCCCGTGACAGGGGGCTACACCTTC; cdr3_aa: CASSPVTGGYTF
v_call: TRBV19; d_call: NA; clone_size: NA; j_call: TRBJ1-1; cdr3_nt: TGTGCCAGTAGTATAATCCAGTCCGGGGAGCAGAACACTGAAGCTTTCTTT; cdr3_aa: CASSIIQSGEQNTEAFF
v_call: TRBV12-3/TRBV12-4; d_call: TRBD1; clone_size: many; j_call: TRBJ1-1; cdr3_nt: TGTGCCAGCAGGCCGGGACAGGGTATAGGACGCGCTGAAGCTTTCTTT; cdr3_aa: CASRPGQGIGRAEAFF
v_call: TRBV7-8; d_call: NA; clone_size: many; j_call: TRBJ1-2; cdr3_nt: TGTGCCAGCAGCTTAGCCCGGGGGCTTGGCTATGGCTACACCTTC; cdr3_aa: CASSLARGLGYGYTF
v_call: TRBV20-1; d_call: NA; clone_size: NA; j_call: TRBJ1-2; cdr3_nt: TGCAGTGCTATGTCTCCGGGGGTCTATGGCTACACCTTC; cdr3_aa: CSAMSPGVYGYTF
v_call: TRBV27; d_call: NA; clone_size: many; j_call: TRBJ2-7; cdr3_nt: TGTGCCAGCAGTTACACCAACTCCTACGAGCAGTACTTC; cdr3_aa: CASSYTNSYEQYF
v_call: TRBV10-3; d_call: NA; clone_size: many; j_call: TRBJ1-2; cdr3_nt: TGTGCCATCAGTGATCAGATGGACTATGGCTACACCTTC; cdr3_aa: CAISDQMDYGYTF
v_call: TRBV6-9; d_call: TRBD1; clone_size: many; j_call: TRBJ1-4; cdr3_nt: TGTGCCAGCAGTTTAACAGGGGCGTCTAATGAAAAACTGTTTTTT; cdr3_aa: CASSLTGASNEKLFF
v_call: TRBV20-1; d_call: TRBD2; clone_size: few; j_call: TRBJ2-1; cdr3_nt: TGCAGTGCTAGTGGCGGGGGATACAATGAGCAGTTCTTC; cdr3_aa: CSASGGGYNEQFF
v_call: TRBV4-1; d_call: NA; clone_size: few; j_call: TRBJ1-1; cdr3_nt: TGCGCCAGCAGCCACACCGATATGAACACTGAAGCTTTCTTT; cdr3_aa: CASSHTDMNTEAFF
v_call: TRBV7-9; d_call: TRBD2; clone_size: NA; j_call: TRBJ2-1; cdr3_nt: TGTGCCAGCAGCTCGGGGGGTGAGCCACAGTTCTTC; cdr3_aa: CASSSGGEPQFF
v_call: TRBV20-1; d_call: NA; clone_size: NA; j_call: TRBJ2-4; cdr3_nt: TGCAGTGCTACTCCCCTCCGCCGGACAGTGGCAGCCAAAAACATTCAGTACTTC; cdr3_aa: CSATPLRRTVAAKNIQYF
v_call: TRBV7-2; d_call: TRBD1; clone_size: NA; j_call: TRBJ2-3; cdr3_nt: TGTGCCAGCAGCTTATCGACAGGGTACACAGATACGCAGTATTTT; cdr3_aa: CASSLSTGYTDTQYF
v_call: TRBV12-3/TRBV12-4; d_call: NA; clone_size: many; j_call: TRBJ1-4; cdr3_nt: TGTGCCAGCAGTCGCGATAGTTCAAAACTGTTTTTT; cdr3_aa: CASSRDSSKLFF
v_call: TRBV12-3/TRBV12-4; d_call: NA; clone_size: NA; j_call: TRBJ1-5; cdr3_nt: TGTGCCAGCAGTTCGACCGGGATCGTGGCTCAGCCCCAGCATTTT; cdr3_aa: CASSSTGIVAQPQHF
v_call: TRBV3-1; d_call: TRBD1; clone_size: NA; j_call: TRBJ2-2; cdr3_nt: TGTGCCAGCAGTCCGGGACAGGGGAGTACCGGGGAGCTGTTTTTT; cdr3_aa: CASSPGQGSTGELFF
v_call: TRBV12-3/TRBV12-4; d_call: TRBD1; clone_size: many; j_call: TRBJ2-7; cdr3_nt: TGTGCCAGCAGTTTGTCCGGGACAGGGACTTACGAGCAGTACTTC; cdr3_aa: CASSLSGTGTYEQYF
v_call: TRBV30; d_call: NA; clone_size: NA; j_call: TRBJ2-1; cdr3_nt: TGTGCCTGGAGCCTCCCGGGGATGGGGAAGCAAGAGCAGTTCTTC; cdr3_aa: CAWSLPGMGKQEQFF
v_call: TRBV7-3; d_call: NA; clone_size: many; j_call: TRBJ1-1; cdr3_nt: TGTGCCAGCAGCCCCCAGGGGCCGAGGACTGAAGCTTTCTTT; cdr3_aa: CASSPQGPRTEAFF
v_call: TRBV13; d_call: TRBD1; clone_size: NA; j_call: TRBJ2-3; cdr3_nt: TGTGCCAGCAGCACTGGGACAGCCGTTTTGGATACGCAGTATTTT; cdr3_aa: CASSTGTAVLDTQYF
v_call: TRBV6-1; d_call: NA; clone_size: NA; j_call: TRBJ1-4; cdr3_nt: TGTGCCAGCCGGAGGACGGCCGTATATGAAAAACTGTTTTTT; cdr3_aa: CASRRTAVYEKLFF
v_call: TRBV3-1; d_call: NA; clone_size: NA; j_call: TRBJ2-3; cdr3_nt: TGTGCCAGCGGATTCACAGATACGCAGTATTTT; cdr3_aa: CASGFTDTQYF
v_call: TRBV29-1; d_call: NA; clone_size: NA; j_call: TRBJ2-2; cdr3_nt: TGCAGCGTGGGAGACGCGCCCGGGGAGCTGTTTTTT; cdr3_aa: CSVGDAPGELFF
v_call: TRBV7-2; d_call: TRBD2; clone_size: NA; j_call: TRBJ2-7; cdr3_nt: TGTGCCAGCAGGGATAGCGGGAGTAGGTACGAGCAGTACTTC; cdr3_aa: CASRDSGSRYEQYF
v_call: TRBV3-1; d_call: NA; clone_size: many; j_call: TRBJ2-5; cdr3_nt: TGTGCCAGCAGCCAAGAAAGGAGGGCAACCCAGTACTTC; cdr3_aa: CASSQERRATQYF
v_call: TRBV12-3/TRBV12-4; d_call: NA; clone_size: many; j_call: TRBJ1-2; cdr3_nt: TGTGCCAGCAGCCGGACACCGGAAAGATTTAACTATGGCTACACCTTC; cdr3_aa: CASSRTPERFNYGYTF
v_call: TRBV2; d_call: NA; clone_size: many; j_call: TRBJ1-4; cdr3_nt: TGTGCCAGCAGAGCACCTGGGGCAGGAGGACGGAATGAAAAACTGTTTTTT; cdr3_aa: CASRAPGAGGRNEKLFF